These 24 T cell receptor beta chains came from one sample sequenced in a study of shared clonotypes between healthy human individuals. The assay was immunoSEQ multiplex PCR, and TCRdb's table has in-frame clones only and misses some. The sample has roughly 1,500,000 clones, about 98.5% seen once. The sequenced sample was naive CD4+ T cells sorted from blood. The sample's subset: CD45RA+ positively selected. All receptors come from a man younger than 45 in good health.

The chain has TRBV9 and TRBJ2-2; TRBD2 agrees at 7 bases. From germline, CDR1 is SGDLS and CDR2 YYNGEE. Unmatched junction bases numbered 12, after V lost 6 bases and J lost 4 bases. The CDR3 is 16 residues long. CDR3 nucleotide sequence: TGTGCCAGCACCCCGGGGGGAGCGGGCGGCACCGGGGAGCTGTTTTTT. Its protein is CASTPGGAGGTGELFF.

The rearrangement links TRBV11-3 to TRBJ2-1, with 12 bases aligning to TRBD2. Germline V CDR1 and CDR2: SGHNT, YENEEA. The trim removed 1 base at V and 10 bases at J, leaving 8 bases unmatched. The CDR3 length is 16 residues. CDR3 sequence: CASSLVLAGGPGEQFF. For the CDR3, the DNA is TGTGCCAGCAGCTTAGTCCTAGCGGGAGGGCCGGGAGAGCAGTTCTTC.

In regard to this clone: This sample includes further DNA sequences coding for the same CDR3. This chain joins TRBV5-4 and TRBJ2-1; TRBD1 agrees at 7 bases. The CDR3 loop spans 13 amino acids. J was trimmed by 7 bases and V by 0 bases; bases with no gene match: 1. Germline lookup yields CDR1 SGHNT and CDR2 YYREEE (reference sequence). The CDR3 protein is CASSLDRGNEQFF. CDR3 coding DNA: TGTGCCAGCAGCTTGGACAGGGGAAATGAGCAGTTCTTC.

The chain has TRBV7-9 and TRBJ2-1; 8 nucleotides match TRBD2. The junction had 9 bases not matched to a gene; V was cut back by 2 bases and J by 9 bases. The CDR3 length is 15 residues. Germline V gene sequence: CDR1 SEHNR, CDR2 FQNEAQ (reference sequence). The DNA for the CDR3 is TGTGCCAGCAGCTTAACCAGCGGGAGTAGGGTTGAGCAGTTCTTC. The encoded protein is CASSLTSGSRVEQFF.

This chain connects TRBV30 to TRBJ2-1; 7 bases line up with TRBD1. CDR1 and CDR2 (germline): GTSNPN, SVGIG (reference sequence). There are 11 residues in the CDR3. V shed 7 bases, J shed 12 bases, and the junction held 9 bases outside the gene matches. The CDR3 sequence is CAFTGETGQFF. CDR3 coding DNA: TGTGCCTTTACAGGGGAAACGGGGCAGTTCTTC.

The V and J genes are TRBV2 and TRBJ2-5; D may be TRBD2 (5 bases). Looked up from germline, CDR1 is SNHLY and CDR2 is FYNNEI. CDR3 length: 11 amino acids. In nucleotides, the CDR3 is TGTGCTACCCGGGGCCAAGAGACCCAGTACTTC. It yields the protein CATRGQETQYF.

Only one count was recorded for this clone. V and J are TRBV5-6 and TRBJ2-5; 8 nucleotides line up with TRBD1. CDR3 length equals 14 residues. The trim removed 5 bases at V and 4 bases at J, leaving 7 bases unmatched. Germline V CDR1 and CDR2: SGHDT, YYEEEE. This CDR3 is CASRGTGEGETQYF. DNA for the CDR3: TGTGCCAGCAGGGGGACAGGTGAGGGAGAGACCCAGTACTTC.

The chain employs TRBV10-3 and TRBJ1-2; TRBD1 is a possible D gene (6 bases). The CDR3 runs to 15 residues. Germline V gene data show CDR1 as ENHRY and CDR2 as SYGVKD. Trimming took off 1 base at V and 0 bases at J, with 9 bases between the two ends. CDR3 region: CAISELAGANYGYTF. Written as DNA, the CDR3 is TGTGCCATCAGTGAGTTGGCAGGGGCTAACTATGGCTACACCTTC.

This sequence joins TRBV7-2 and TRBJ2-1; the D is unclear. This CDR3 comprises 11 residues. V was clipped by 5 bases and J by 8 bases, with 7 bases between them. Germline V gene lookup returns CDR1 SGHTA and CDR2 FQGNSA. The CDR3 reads CASSQAHEQFF. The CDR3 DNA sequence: TGTGCCAGCAGCCAAGCCCATGAGCAGTTCTTC.

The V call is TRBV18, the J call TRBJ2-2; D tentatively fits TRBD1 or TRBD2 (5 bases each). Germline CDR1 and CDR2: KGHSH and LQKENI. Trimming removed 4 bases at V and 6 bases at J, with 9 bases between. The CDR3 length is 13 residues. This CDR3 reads CASSQGRAGELFF. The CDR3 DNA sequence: TGTGCCAGCTCACAGGGACGGGCCGGGGAGCTGTTTTTT.

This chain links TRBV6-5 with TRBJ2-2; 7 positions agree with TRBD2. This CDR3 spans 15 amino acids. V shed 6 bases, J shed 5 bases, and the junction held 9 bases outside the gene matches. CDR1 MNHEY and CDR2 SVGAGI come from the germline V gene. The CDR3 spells CASRVLAVVTGELFF. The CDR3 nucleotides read TGTGCCAGCAGAGTGCTAGCGGTCGTTACCGGGGAGCTGTTTTTT.

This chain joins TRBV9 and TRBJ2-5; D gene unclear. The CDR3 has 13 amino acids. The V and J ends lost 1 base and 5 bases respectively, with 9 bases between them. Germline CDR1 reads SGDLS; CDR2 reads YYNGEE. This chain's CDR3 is CASSVMPEETQYF. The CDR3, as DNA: TGTGCCAGCAGCGTAATGCCCGAGGAGACCCAGTACTTC. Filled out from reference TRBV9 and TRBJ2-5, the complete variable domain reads DSGVTQTPKHLITATGQRVTLRCSPRSGDLSVYWYQQSLDQGLQFLIQYYNGEERAKGNILERFSAQQFPDLHSELNLSSLELGDSALYFCASSVMPEETQYFGPGTRLLVL.

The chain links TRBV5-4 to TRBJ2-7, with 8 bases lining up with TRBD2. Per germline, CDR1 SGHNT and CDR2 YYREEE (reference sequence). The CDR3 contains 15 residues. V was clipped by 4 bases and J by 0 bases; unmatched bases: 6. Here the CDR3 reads CASSQPGLVSYEQYF. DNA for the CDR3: TGTGCCAGCAGCCAACCGGGACTAGTCTCCTACGAGCAGTACTTC. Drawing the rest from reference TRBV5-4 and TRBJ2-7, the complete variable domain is ETGVTQSPTHLIKTRGQQVTLRCSSQSGHNTVSWYQQALGQGPQFIFQYYREEENGRGNFPPRFSGLQFPNYSSELNVNALELDDSALYLCASSQPGLVSYEQYFGPGTRLTVT.

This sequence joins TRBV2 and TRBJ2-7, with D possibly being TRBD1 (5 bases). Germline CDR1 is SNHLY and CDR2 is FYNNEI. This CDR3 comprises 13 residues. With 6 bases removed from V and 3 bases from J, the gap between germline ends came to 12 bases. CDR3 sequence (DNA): TGTGCCAGCAGAAAGAGGCAGGGCTACGAGCAGTACTTC. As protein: CASRKRQGYEQYF.

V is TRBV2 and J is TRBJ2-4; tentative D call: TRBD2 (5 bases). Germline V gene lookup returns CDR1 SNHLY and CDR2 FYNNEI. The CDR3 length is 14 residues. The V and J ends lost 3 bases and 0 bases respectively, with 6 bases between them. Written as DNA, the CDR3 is TGTGCCAGCAGTGATGCGGGAGCCAAAAACATTCAGTACTTC. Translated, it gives CASSDAGAKNIQYF.

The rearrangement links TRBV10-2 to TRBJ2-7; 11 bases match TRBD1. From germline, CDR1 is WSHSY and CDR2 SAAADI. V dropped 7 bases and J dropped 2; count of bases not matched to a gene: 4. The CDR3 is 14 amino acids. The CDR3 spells CASTRTGGPYEQYF. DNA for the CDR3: TGCGCCAGCACTAGGACAGGGGGCCCCTACGAGCAGTACTTC.

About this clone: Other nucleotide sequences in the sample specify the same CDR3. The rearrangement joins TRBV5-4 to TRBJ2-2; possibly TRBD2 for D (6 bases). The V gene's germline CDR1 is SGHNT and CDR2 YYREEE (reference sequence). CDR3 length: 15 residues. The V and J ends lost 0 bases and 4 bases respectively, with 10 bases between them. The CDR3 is CASSLGGRSTGELFF. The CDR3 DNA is TGTGCCAGCAGCTTGGGTGGGAGGAGCACCGGGGAGCTGTTTTTT. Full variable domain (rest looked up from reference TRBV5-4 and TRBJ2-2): ETGVTQSPTHLIKTRGQQVTLRCSSQSGHNTVSWYQQALGQGPQFIFQYYREEENGRGNFPPRFSGLQFPNYSSELNVNALELDDSALYLCASSLGGRSTGELFFGEGSRLTVL.

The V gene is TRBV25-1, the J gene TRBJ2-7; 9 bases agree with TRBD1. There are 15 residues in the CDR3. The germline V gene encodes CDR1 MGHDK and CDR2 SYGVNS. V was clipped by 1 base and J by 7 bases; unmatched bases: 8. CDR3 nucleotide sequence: TGTGCCAGCAGTGAATGGGGACAGGGCTCGTGGGAGCAGTACTTC. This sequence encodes CASSEWGQGSWEQYF.

CDR3 DNA sequence: TGCGCCAGCAGCCATGCCCCGGGACCATACGAGCAGTACTTC. Residues: CASSHAPGPYEQYF. The chain employs TRBV4-3 and TRBJ2-7; D might be TRBD1 or TRBD2, each matching 5 bases. The V and J ends lost 3 bases and 4 bases respectively, with 13 bases between them. CDR3 length equals 14 residues. Germline values: CDR1 LGHNA, CDR2 YSLEER.

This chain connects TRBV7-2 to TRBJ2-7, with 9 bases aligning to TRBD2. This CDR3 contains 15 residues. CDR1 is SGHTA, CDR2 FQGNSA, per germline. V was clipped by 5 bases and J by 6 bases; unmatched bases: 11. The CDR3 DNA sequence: TGTGCCAGCAGCCAGACTAGCGGAGCCGTGGGCGAGCAGTACTTC. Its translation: CASSQTSGAVGEQYF.

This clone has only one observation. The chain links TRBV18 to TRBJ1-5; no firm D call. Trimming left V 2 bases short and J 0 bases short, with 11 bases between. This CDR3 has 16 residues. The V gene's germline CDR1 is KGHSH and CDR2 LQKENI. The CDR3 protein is CASSPVGSNSNQPQHF. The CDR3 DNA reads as TGTGCCAGCTCACCAGTAGGGAGTAATAGCAATCAGCCCCAGCATTTT.

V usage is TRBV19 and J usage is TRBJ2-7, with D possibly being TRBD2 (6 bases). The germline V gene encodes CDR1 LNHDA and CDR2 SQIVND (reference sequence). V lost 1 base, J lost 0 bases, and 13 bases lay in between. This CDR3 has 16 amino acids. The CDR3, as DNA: TGTGCCAGTAGTATAGGAGCGGGCTCTAGCTCCTACGAGCAGTACTTC. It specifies CASSIGAGSSSYEQYF.

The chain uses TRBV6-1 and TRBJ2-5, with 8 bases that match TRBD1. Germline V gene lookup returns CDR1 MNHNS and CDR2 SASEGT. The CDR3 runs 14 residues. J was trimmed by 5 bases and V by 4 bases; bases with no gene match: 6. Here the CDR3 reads CASSAYRGYETQYF. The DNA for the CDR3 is TGTGCCAGCAGTGCTTACAGGGGGTATGAGACCCAGTACTTC.

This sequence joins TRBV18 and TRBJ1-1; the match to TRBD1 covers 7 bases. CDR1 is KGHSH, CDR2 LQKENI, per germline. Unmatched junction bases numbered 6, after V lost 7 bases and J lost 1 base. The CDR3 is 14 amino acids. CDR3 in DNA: TGTGCCAGCTTCCCAGGGGGTGCGAACACTGAAGCTTTCTTT. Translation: CASFPGGANTEAFF.